The 3 T cell receptor beta chains in this list originate from one sample, sequenced in a study of CD8 T cells in ankylosing spondylitis (TCRdb year 2017). The library relied on 5' RACE. The sample was run on an Illumina HiSeq 2500. The public reads were reprocessed in TCRdb via fastp at Q25 and MiXCR, keeping in-frame beta chains. Each entry merges the rows of one CDR3 protein and shows their most common DNA and genes. The sample table lists just under 350,000 distinct CDR3 sequences, around 15% of them with a count of one. The biggest ten clones account for less than 1.1% of the sample. Sequences were obtained from blood, either unsorted or a sorted T cell fraction (not recorded which). Receptors originate from a male donor with ankylosing spondylitis or in good health (not recorded which).

The V call is TRBV18, the J call TRBJ1-1, with TRBD1 as a possible D gene (5 bases). From germline, CDR1 is KGHSH and CDR2 LQKENI. This CDR3 is 14 amino acids long. V gave up 3 bases and J gave up 0 bases, with 8 bases separating them. CDR3 coding DNA: TGTGCCAGCTCACCGGACAACATGAACACTGAAGCTTTCTTT. It is translated as CASSPDNMNTEAFF.

This rearrangement joins TRBV27 to TRBJ1-1; D might be TRBD1 (5 bases). Germline V gene lookup returns CDR1 MNHEY and CDR2 SMNVEV (reference sequence). The CDR3 is 13 residues long. V shed 6 bases and J shed 4 bases, with 12 bases lying between them. The CDR3 protein is CASSGGMRTEAFF. The CDR3 coding sequence is TGTGCCAGCAGCGGGGGGATGCGCACTGAAGCTTTCTTT.

The chain couples TRBV16 to TRBJ2-1; 8 bases line up with TRBD2. V lost 1 base and J lost 5; bases outside the gene matches: 7. This CDR3 has 16 amino acids. Per the germline V gene, CDR1 is KGHSY and CDR2 is FQNENV. CDR3 sequence (DNA): TGTGCCAGCAGCCAATTACGGCTAGCGGGTAACAATGAGCAGTTCTTC. It is translated as CASSQLRLAGNNEQFF.